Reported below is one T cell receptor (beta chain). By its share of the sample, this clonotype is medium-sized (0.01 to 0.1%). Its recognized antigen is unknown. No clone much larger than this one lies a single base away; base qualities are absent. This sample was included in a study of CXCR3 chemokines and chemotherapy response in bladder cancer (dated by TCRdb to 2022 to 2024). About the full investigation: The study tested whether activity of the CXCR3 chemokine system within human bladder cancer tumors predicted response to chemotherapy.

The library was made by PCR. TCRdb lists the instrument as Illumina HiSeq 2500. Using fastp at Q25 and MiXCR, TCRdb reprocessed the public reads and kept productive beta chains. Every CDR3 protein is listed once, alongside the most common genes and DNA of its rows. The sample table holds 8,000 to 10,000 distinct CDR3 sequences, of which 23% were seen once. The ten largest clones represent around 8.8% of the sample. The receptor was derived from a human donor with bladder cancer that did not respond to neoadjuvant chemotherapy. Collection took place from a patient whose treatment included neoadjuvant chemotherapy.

The DNA reads TGTGCCAGCAGACGGGAGGGGTCTGCCCCTTCCTACAATGAGCAGTTCTTC. The resulting protein is CASRREGSAPSYNEQFF. The chain was built from TRBV6-6 and TRBJ2-1; TRBD2 fits 8 bases in the junction. Trimming removed 6 bases from V and 1 base from J; the gene matches leave 11 bases unexplained. The germline V gene (reference sequence) specifies MNHNY as CDR1 and SVGAGI as CDR2. Including cysteine and phenylalanine, the CDR3 has 17 amino acids. Solely the CDR3 DNA is kept, with 51 bases framed from the first base.